This is a list of T cell receptor beta chains from one sample in a study of blood T cell repertoires in COVID-19. Some clones are missing from TCRdb's copy, which holds only in-frame ones; the method was immunoSEQ multiplex PCR. The table records some 200,000 clones, about nine tenths of them present only once. Sequences were obtained from PBMCs or T cells enriched from blood (not recorded which). Receptor source: a woman aged 25 to 39 who had recovered from COVID-19. The CDR3 runs from the conserved cysteine through the conserved F or W. The D gene is left open where the match is weak. Size tells how often a clone was seen (once, few, many) or the class of an expanded clone, and some rows leave it out.

abundance: .; d_gene: TRBD1; v_gene: TRBV19; j_gene: TRBJ1-2; CDR3aa: CASSPDRATFRANYGYTF; CDR3nt: TGTGCCAGTAGTCCGGACAGGGCGACATTCCGAGCTAACTATGGCTACACCTTC
abundance: .; d_gene: .; v_gene: TRBV6-2/TRBV6-3; j_gene: TRBJ2-2; CDR3aa: CASSHLAENTGELFF; CDR3nt: TGTGCCAGCAGCCACCTTGCAGAGAACACCGGGGAGCTGTTTTTT
abundance: .; d_gene: .; v_gene: TRBV9; j_gene: TRBJ1-4; CDR3aa: CASSPREGPNEKLFF; CDR3nt: TGTGCCAGCAGCCCTCGTGAGGGCCCTAATGAAAAACTGTTTTTT
abundance: .; d_gene: TRBD2; v_gene: TRBV5-1; j_gene: TRBJ2-1; CDR3aa: CASSLSLAGYNEQFF; CDR3nt: TGCGCCAGCAGCTTAAGCCTAGCGGGGTACAATGAGCAGTTCTTC
abundance: .; d_gene: TRBD2; v_gene: TRBV4-3; j_gene: TRBJ2-7; CDR3aa: CASSQDWLAGYYEQYF; CDR3nt: TGCGCCAGCAGCCAAGATTGGCTAGCGGGATACTACGAGCAGTACTTC
abundance: once; d_gene: .; v_gene: TRBV7-2; j_gene: TRBJ1-2; CDR3aa: CASSPGGARGYTF; CDR3nt: TGTGCCAGCAGCCCCGGGGGGGCACGAGGCTACACCTTC
abundance: .; d_gene: .; v_gene: TRBV5-1; j_gene: TRBJ2-2; CDR3aa: CASSLRLANTGELFF; CDR3nt: TGCGCCAGCAGCCTACGACTAGCGAACACCGGGGAGCTGTTTTTT
abundance: .; d_gene: TRBD1; v_gene: TRBV18; j_gene: TRBJ1-3; CDR3aa: CASSPVRDTGTASGNTIYF; CDR3nt: TGTGCCAGCTCACCAGTTCGGGATACCGGGACAGCCTCTGGAAACACCATATATTTT
abundance: .; d_gene: .; v_gene: TRBV6-5; j_gene: TRBJ1-6; CDR3aa: CASSYGNLYNSPLHF; CDR3nt: TGTGCCAGCAGTTACGGCAATCTCTATAATTCACCCCTCCACTTT
abundance: many; d_gene: TRBD1; v_gene: TRBV30; j_gene: TRBJ1-2; CDR3aa: CAWTMTGGYYGYTF; CDR3nt: TGTGCCTGGACGATGACAGGGGGCTACTATGGCTACACCTTC
abundance: .; d_gene: TRBD1; v_gene: TRBV9; j_gene: TRBJ2-6; CDR3aa: CASNGQGDSGANVLTF; CDR3nt: TGTGCCAGCAACGGACAGGGGGACTCTGGGGCCAACGTCCTGACTTTC
abundance: .; d_gene: .; v_gene: TRBV10-3; j_gene: TRBJ2-5; CDR3aa: CAISARVGQETQYF; CDR3nt: TGTGCCATCAGTGCCAGGGTGGGGCAAGAGACCCAGTACTTC
abundance: .; d_gene: .; v_gene: TRBV18; j_gene: TRBJ1-1; CDR3aa: CASSPEDMDTEAFF; CDR3nt: TGTGCCAGCTCACCAGAGGACATGGACACTGAAGCTTTCTTT
abundance: .; d_gene: TRBD1; v_gene: TRBV10-3; j_gene: TRBJ2-1; CDR3aa: CATGTDAYNEQFF; CDR3nt: TGTGCCACCGGGACAGACGCTTACAATGAGCAGTTCTTC
abundance: .; d_gene: .; v_gene: TRBV4-3; j_gene: TRBJ2-7; CDR3aa: CASSLSRDTYEQYF; CDR3nt: TGCGCCAGCAGCCTGTCCCGGGACACCTACGAGCAGTACTTC
abundance: .; d_gene: .; v_gene: TRBV5-1; j_gene: TRBJ1-1; CDR3aa: CASSLEQADTEAFF; CDR3nt: TGCGCCAGCAGCTTGGAACAGGCGGACACTGAAGCTTTCTTT
abundance: .; d_gene: .; v_gene: TRBV7-2; j_gene: TRBJ2-7; CDR3aa: CASSLNLESYEQYF; CDR3nt: TGTGCCAGCAGCCTAAACCTAGAAAGTTACGAGCAGTACTTC
abundance: .; d_gene: .; v_gene: TRBV4-2; j_gene: TRBJ1-2; CDR3aa: CASSQAVQGGANYGYTF; CDR3nt: TGTGCCAGCAGCCAAGCGGTCCAGGGTGGAGCTAACTATGGCTACACCTTC
abundance: .; d_gene: TRBD2; v_gene: TRBV2; j_gene: TRBJ2-1; CDR3aa: CASSELAGPYNEQFF; CDR3nt: TGTGCCAGCAGTGAGCTAGCGGGACCGTACAATGAGCAGTTCTTC
abundance: .; d_gene: .; v_gene: TRBV30; j_gene: TRBJ2-2; CDR3aa: CAWIYGGLAGELFF; CDR3nt: TGTGCCTGGATCTATGGGGGACTGGCCGGGGAGCTGTTTTTT
abundance: .; d_gene: TRBD1; v_gene: TRBV13; j_gene: TRBJ2-2; CDR3aa: CASSPRGTGASTGELFF; CDR3nt: TGTGCCAGCAGCCCCAGAGGGACAGGGGCTAGCACCGGGGAGCTGTTTTTT
abundance: .; d_gene: .; v_gene: TRBV14; j_gene: TRBJ2-2; CDR3aa: CASSQASGAGTGELFF; CDR3nt: TGTGCCAGCAGCCAAGCATCAGGGGCTGGCACCGGGGAGCTGTTTTTT
abundance: .; d_gene: .; v_gene: TRBV7-9; j_gene: TRBJ1-2; CDR3aa: CASIPVGGGYGYTF; CDR3nt: TGTGCCAGCATCCCGGTGGGGGGTGGCTATGGCTACACCTTC
abundance: .; d_gene: .; v_gene: TRBV7-8; j_gene: TRBJ1-6; CDR3aa: CASSSFPGVKNSPLHF; CDR3nt: TGTGCCAGCAGCTCATTTCCGGGGGTAAAAAATTCACCCCTCCACTTT
abundance: .; d_gene: .; v_gene: TRBV7-2; j_gene: TRBJ1-2; CDR3aa: CASRPESGRSYGYTF; CDR3nt: TGTGCCAGCAGACCGGAGAGCGGACGTAGCTATGGCTACACCTTC
abundance: .; d_gene: TRBD1; v_gene: TRBV6-5; j_gene: TRBJ1-1; CDR3aa: CASSYSIRLQGGEAFF; CDR3nt: TGTGCCAGCAGTTACTCGATTCGTTTACAGGGGGGTGAAGCTTTCTTT
abundance: few; d_gene: .; v_gene: TRBV11-2; j_gene: TRBJ2-7; CDR3aa: CASSLVEGVTYEQYF; CDR3nt: TGTGCCAGCAGCCTAGTAGAGGGAGTTACCTACGAGCAGTACTTC
abundance: .; d_gene: TRBD1; v_gene: TRBV6-2/TRBV6-3; j_gene: TRBJ2-3; CDR3aa: CASSYSDRDTQYF; CDR3nt: TGTGCCAGCAGTTACTCGGACAGGGATACGCAGTATTTT
abundance: .; d_gene: TRBD2; v_gene: TRBV7-2; j_gene: TRBJ2-3; CDR3aa: CASRARWGLADTDTQYF; CDR3nt: TGTGCCAGCAGGGCAAGGTGGGGACTAGCTGACACAGATACGCAGTATTTT
abundance: .; d_gene: TRBD1; v_gene: TRBV11-2; j_gene: TRBJ1-3; CDR3aa: CASSSQGAGGNTIYF; CDR3nt: TGTGCCAGCAGCTCCCAGGGGGCTGGCGGAAACACCATATATTTT
abundance: .; d_gene: TRBD1; v_gene: TRBV15; j_gene: TRBJ1-6; CDR3aa: CATSRRQGRNSPLHF; CDR3nt: TGTGCCACCAGCAGAAGACAGGGGCGGAATTCACCCCTCCACTTT
abundance: .; d_gene: .; v_gene: TRBV12-3/TRBV12-4; j_gene: TRBJ2-3; CDR3aa: CASSLSTDTQYF; CDR3nt: TGTGCCAGCAGTCTCAGCACAGATACGCAGTATTTT
abundance: .; d_gene: TRBD2; v_gene: TRBV11-2; j_gene: TRBJ2-1; CDR3aa: CASTVHSGKYNEQFF; CDR3nt: TGTGCCAGCACCGTTCATAGCGGGAAGTACAATGAGCAGTTCTTC
abundance: .; d_gene: TRBD2; v_gene: TRBV27; j_gene: TRBJ2-1; CDR3aa: CASTKTSGSRVNDEQFF; CDR3nt: TGTGCCAGCACCAAGACTAGCGGGAGTCGAGTCAATGATGAGCAGTTCTTC
abundance: .; d_gene: .; v_gene: TRBV9; j_gene: TRBJ2-1; CDR3aa: CASSVAHGVGEQFF; CDR3nt: TGTGCCAGCAGCGTAGCTCACGGAGTCGGTGAGCAGTTCTTC
abundance: .; d_gene: .; v_gene: TRBV2; j_gene: TRBJ1-1; CDR3aa: CASSKDNPNTEAFF; CDR3nt: TGTGCCAGCAGTAAGGACAACCCGAACACTGAAGCTTTCTTT
abundance: .; d_gene: TRBD1; v_gene: TRBV25-1; j_gene: TRBJ1-4; CDR3aa: CASSPRDRGQQKLFF; CDR3nt: TGTGCCAGCAGCCCACGGGACAGGGGACAGCAAAAACTGTTTTTT
abundance: once; d_gene: TRBD2; v_gene: TRBV3-1/TRBV3-2; j_gene: TRBJ2-1; CDR3aa: CASSQDGTSGRGYNEQFF; CDR3nt: TGTGCCAGCAGCCAAGATGGGACTAGCGGGAGGGGGTACAATGAGCAGTTCTTC
abundance: once; d_gene: .; v_gene: TRBV4-3; j_gene: TRBJ2-7; CDR3aa: CASSRNRGGEQYF; CDR3nt: TGCGCCAGCAGCCGGAACAGGGGGGGCGAGCAGTACTTC
abundance: .; d_gene: .; v_gene: TRBV7-2; j_gene: TRBJ2-1; CDR3aa: CASSPPTGPNEQFF; CDR3nt: TGTGCCAGCAGCCCCCCCACGGGTCCTAATGAGCAGTTCTTC
abundance: once; d_gene: TRBD2; v_gene: TRBV4-3; j_gene: TRBJ2-3; CDR3aa: CASSQNWLAGNTDTQYF; CDR3nt: TGCGCCAGCAGCCAAAATTGGCTAGCGGGGAACACAGATACGCAGTATTTT
abundance: few; d_gene: TRBD1; v_gene: TRBV7-8; j_gene: TRBJ1-5; CDR3aa: CASSLQGGGGNQPQHF; CDR3nt: TGTGCCAGCAGCCTCCAGGGGGGAGGAGGCAATCAGCCCCAGCATTTT
abundance: .; d_gene: TRBD1; v_gene: TRBV6-5; j_gene: TRBJ1-6; CDR3aa: CASSLRDRASPLHF; CDR3nt: TGTGCCAGCAGTCTCCGGGACAGGGCTTCACCCCTCCACTTT
abundance: .; d_gene: TRBD1; v_gene: TRBV10-3; j_gene: TRBJ2-7; CDR3aa: CAISVTGGRRDEQYF; CDR3nt: TGTGCCATCAGTGTTACAGGGGGCCGAAGGGACGAGCAGTACTTC
abundance: many; d_gene: .; v_gene: TRBV4-3; j_gene: TRBJ1-2; CDR3aa: CASSQDQEDSFNGYTF; CDR3nt: TGCGCCAGCAGCCAAGACCAGGAGGACAGTTTCAATGGCTACACCTTC
abundance: .; d_gene: TRBD1; v_gene: TRBV7-2; j_gene: TRBJ1-2; CDR3aa: CASSLQQGAGGYTF; CDR3nt: TGTGCCAGCAGCTTACAACAGGGGGCGGGTGGCTACACCTTC
abundance: .; d_gene: TRBD1; v_gene: TRBV4-1; j_gene: TRBJ1-3; CDR3aa: CASSQGQGVSGNTIYF; CDR3nt: TGCGCCAGCAGCCAAGGACAGGGAGTCTCTGGAAACACCATATATTTT
abundance: .; d_gene: .; v_gene: TRBV27; j_gene: TRBJ2-3; CDR3aa: CASSSGTISTDTQYF; CDR3nt: TGTGCCAGCAGTTCCGGGACAATAAGCACAGATACGCAGTATTTT
abundance: .; d_gene: TRBD2; v_gene: TRBV14; j_gene: TRBJ2-3; CDR3aa: CASSQVAGGQSDTQYF; CDR3nt: TGTGCCAGCAGCCAAGTCGCGGGGGGGCAATCAGATACGCAGTATTTT
abundance: .; d_gene: .; v_gene: TRBV7-2; j_gene: TRBJ1-4; CDR3aa: CASSLVAGYNEKLFF; CDR3nt: TGTGCCAGCAGCTTAGTTGCAGGATATAATGAAAAACTGTTTTTT